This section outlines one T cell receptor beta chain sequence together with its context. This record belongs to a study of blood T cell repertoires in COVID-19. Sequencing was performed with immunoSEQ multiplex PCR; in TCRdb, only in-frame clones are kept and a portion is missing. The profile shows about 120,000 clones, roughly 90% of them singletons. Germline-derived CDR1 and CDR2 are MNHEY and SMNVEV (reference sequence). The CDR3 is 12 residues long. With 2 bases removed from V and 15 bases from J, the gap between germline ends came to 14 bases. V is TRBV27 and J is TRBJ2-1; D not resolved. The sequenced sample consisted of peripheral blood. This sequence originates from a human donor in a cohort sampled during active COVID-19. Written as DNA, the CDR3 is TGTGCCAGCAGTTTAGGTGGCAGGTTATGGTTCTTC. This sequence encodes CASSLGGRLWFF.